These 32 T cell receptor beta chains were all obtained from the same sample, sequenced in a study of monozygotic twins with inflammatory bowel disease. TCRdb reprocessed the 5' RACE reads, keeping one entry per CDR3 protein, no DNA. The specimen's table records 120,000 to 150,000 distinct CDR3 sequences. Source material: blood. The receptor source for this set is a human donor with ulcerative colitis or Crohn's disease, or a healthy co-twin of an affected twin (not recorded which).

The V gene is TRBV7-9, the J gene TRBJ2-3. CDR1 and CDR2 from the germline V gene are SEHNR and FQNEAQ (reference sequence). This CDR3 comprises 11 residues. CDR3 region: CASTSTDTQYF. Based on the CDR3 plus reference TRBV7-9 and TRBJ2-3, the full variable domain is DTGVSQNPRHKITKRGQNVTFRCDPISEHNRLYWYRQTLGQGPEFLTYFQNEAQLEKSRLLSDRFSAERPKGSFSTLEIQRTEQGDSAMYLCASTSTDTQYFGPGTRLTVL.

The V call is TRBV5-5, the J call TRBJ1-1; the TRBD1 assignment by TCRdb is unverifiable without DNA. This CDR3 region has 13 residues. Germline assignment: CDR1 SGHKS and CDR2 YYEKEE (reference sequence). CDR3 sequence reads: CASSSGQGGEAFF.

The CDR3 sequence is CASSSGQISGNTIYF. The chain couples TRBV5-4 to TRBJ1-3. The CDR3 covers 15 residues. Looked up from germline, CDR1 is SGHNT and CDR2 is YYREEE (reference sequence).

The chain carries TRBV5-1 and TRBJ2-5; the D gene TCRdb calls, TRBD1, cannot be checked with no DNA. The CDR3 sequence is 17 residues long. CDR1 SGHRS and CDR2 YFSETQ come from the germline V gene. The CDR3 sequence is CASSSAGRFTGLETQYF. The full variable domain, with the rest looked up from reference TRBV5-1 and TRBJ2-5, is KAGVTQTPRYLIKTRGQQVTLSCSPISGHRSVSWYQQTPGQGLQFLFEYFSETQRNKGNFPGRFSGRQFSNSRSEMNVSTLELGDSALYLCASSSAGRFTGLETQYFGPGTRLLVL.

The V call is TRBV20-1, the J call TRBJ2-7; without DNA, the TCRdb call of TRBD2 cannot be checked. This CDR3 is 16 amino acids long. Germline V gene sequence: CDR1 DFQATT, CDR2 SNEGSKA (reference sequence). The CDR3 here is CSSNLAGATPTYEQYF.

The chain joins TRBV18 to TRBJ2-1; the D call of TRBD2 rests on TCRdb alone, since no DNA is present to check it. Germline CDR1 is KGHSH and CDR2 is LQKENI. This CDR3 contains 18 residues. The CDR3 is CASSPYKLGLRSYNEQFF.

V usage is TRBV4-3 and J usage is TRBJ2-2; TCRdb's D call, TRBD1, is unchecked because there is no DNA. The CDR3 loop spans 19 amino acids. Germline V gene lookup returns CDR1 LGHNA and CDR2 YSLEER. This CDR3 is CASSQEHPSDRANTGELFF.

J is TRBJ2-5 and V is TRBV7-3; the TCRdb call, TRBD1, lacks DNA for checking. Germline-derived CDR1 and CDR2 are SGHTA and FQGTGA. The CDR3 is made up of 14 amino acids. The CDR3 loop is CASSMDRVGETQYF.

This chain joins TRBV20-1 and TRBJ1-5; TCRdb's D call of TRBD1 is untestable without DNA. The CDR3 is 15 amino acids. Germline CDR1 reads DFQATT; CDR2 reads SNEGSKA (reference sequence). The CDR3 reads CSALDRVRGNQPQHF.

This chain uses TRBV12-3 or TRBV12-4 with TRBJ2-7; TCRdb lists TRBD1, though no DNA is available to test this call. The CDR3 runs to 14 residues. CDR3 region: CASSLRDITYEQYF.

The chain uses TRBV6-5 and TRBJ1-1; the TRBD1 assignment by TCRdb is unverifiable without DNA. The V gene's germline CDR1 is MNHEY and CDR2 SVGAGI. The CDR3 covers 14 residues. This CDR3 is CASSFRTANTEAFF.

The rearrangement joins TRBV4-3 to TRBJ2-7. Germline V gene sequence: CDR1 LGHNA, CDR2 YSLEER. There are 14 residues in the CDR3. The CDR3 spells CASSQEGLSYEQYF.

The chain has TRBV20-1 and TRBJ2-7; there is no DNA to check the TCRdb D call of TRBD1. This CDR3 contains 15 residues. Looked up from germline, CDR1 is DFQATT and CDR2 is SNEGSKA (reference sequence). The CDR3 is CSATGVRRGPYEQYF.

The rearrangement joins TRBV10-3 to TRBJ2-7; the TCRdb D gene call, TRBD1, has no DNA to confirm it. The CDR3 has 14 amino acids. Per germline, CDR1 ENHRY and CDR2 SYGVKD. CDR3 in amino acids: CAISADSSSYEQYF.

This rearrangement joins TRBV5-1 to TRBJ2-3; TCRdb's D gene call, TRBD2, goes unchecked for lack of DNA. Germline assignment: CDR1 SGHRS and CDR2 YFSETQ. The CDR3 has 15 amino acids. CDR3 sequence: CASSGTSGHTDTQYF.

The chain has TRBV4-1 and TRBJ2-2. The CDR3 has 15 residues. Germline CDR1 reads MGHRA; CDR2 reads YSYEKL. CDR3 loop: CASSPRILDTGELFF.

This CDR3 reads CASRPTTGGTKTQYF. The chain uses TRBV6-2 or TRBV6-3 and TRBJ2-5; TCRdb reports TRBD1, a call that lacks DNA to check it against. Germline CDR1 and CDR2: MNHEY and SVGEGT. The CDR3 totals 15 residues.

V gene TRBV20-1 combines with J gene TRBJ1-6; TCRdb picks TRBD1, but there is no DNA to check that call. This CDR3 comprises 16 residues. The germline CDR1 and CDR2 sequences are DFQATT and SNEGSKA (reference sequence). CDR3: CSASVGTSSYNSPLHF.

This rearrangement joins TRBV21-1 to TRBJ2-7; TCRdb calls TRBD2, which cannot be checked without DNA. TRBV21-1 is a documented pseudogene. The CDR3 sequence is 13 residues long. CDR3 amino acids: CASSKGPPYEQYF.

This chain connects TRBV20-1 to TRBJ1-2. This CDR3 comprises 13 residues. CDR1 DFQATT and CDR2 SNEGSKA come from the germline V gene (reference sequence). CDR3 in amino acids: CSVAGSFGYGYTF.

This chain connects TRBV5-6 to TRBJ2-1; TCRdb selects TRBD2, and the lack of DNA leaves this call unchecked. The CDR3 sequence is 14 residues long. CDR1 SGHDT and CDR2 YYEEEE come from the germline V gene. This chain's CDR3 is CASSPRLPYNEQFF.

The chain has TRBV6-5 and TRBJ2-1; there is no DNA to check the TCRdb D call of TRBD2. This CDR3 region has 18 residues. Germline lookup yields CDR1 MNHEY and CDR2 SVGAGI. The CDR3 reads CASSYRTSGVSSYNEQFF.

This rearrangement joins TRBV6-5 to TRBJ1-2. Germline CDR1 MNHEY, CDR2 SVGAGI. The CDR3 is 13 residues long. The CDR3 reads CASSYNRAYGYTF.

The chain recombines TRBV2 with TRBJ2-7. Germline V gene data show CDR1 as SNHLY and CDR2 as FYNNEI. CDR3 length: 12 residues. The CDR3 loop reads CASDRGSYEQYF. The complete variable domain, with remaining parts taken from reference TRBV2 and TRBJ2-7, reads EPEVTQTPSHQVTQMGQEVILRCVPISNHLYFYWYRQILGQKVEFLVSFYNNEISEKSEIFDDQFSVERPDGSNFTLKIRSTKLEDSAMYFCASDRGSYEQYFGPGTRLTVT.

CDR3 amino acids: CATGSRTEAFF. This sequence joins TRBV10-3 and TRBJ1-1; TCRdb selects TRBD1, and the lack of DNA leaves this call unchecked. Germline loops: CDR1 ENHRY, CDR2 SYGVKD. The CDR3 covers 11 residues.

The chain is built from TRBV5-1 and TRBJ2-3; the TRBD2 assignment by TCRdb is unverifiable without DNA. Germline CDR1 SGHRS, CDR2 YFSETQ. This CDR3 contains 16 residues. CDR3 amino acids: CASSLGLAKIMDTQYF.

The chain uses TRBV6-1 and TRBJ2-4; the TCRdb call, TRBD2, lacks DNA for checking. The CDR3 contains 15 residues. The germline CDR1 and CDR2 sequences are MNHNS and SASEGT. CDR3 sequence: CASRSGGVTKNIQYF.

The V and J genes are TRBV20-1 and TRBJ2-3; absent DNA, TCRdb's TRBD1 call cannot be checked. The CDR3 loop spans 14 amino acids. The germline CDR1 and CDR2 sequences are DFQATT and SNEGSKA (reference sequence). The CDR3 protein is CSARHRGSTDTQYF.

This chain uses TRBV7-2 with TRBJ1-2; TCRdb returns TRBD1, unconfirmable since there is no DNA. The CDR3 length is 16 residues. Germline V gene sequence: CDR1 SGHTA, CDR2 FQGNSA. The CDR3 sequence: CASSLAGQGGSYGYTF.

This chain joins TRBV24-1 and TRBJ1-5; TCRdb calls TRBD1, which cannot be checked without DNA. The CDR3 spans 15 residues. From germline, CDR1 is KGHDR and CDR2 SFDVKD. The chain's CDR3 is CATSERQGPNQPQQF.

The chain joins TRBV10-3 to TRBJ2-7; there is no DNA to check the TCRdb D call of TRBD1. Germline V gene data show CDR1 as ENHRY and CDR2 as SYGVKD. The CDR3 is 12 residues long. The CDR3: CAISETGNEQYF.

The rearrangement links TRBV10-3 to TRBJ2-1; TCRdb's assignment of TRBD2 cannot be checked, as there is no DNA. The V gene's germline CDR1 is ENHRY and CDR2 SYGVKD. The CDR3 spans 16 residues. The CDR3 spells CAISSRLAGGDNEQFF.